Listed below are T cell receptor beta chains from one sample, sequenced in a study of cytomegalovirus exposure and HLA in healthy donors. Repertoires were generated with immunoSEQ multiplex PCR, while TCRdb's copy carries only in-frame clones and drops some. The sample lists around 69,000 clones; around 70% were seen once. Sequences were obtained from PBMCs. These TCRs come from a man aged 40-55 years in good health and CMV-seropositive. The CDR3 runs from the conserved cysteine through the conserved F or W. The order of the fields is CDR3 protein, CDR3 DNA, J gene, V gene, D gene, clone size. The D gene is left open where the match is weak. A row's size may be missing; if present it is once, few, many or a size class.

CDR3: CAFGTSTPYSNQPQHF
DNA: TGTGCCTTCGGGACATCGACCCCTTATAGCAATCAGCCCCAGCATTTT
J: TRBJ1-5
V: TRBV30
D: .
size: .

CDR3: CAVNGQHTEAFF
DNA: TGTGCCGTGAACGGACAGCACACTGAAGCTTTCTTT
J: TRBJ1-1
V: TRBV6-5
D: .
size: few

CDR3: CASSPPSTDTQYF
DNA: TGTGCCAGCAGCCCCCCGTCCACAGATACGCAGTATTTT
J: TRBJ2-3
V: TRBV6-5
D: .
size: few

CDR3: CASSPRGGKLFF
DNA: TGCGCCAGCAGCCCGCGGGGAGGAAAACTGTTTTTT
J: TRBJ1-4
V: TRBV4-1
D: .
size: .

CDR3: CASSPTGDYGYTF
DNA: TGCGCCAGCAGCCCCACAGGGGACTATGGCTACACCTTC
J: TRBJ1-2
V: TRBV4-3
D: TRBD1
size: .

CDR3: CASSGQAGTEAFF
DNA: TGTGCCAGCAGCGGACAGGCCGGCACTGAAGCTTTCTTT
J: TRBJ1-1
V: TRBV6-4
D: TRBD1
size: .

CDR3: CASSPGAGNTEAFF
DNA: TGCGCCAGCAGCCCTGGTGCGGGGAACACTGAAGCTTTCTTT
J: TRBJ1-1
V: TRBV5-1
D: .
size: .

CDR3: CASGAASGILYEQYF
DNA: TGTGCCAGCGGCGCAGCTAGCGGGATTCTTTACGAGCAGTACTTC
J: TRBJ2-7
V: TRBV9
D: TRBD2
size: .

CDR3: CASSPKAGRDTQYF
DNA: TGTGCCAGCAGTCCCAAAGCAGGTCGGGATACGCAGTATTTT
J: TRBJ2-3
V: TRBV27
D: .
size: .

CDR3: CASSYSRTVNNEQFF
DNA: TGTGCCAGCAGTTACTCGCGGACAGTAAACAATGAGCAGTTCTTC
J: TRBJ2-1
V: TRBV6-5
D: .
size: .

CDR3: CASSIIQAGLNEKLFF
DNA: TGTGCCAGTAGTATTATCCAGGCGGGACTTAATGAAAAACTGTTTTTT
J: TRBJ1-4
V: TRBV19
D: .
size: .

CDR3: CASSPQGGNEQFF
DNA: TGTGCCAGCTCACCCCAGGGGGGCAATGAGCAGTTCTTC
J: TRBJ2-1
V: TRBV18
D: .
size: few

CDR3: CASGSIGGTGELFF
DNA: TGTGCTAGTGGTTCCATCGGGGGCACCGGGGAGCTGTTTTTT
J: TRBJ2-2
V: TRBV12-5
D: .
size: .

CDR3: CASSFNDNTMPQF
DNA: TGTGCTAGCAGCTTTAACGACAACACCATGCCTCAATTC
J: TRBJ2-7
V: TRBV7-7
D: .
size: few

CDR3: CASSQDQGGPQHF
DNA: TGTGCCAGCAGCCAAGATCAAGGGGGGCCCCAGCATTTT
J: TRBJ1-5
V: TRBV4-2
D: .
size: .

CDR3: CASSLFPGSEAFF
DNA: TGCGCCAGCAGCTTATTTCCGGGATCTGAAGCTTTCTTT
J: TRBJ1-1
V: TRBV5-1
D: .
size: .

CDR3: CASSILGANYGYTF
DNA: TGTGCCAGCTCCATATTGGGCGCTAACTATGGCTACACCTTC
J: TRBJ1-2
V: TRBV6-5
D: .
size: few

CDR3: CASSLGASEEKLFF
DNA: TGCGCCAGCAGCTTGGGGGCGAGTGAGGAAAAACTGTTTTTT
J: TRBJ1-4
V: TRBV5-1
D: .
size: once

CDR3: CASSQDYPGQGFGEQYF
DNA: TGCGCCAGCAGCCAAGATTACCCGGGACAGGGCTTTGGAGAGCAGTACTTC
J: TRBJ2-7
V: TRBV4-3
D: TRBD1
size: once

CDR3: CASSAPGGRIGELFF
DNA: TGTGCCAGCAGTGCGCCGGGGGGTCGGATCGGGGAGCTGTTTTTT
J: TRBJ2-2
V: TRBV6-5
D: TRBD2
size: .

CDR3: CASSRDRGGTEAFF
DNA: TGTGCCAGCAGTCGGGACAGGGGTGGCACTGAAGCTTTCTTT
J: TRBJ1-1
V: TRBV11-2
D: TRBD1
size: .

CDR3: CASRGADYGYTF
DNA: TGTGCCAGCCGGGGAGCTGATTATGGCTACACCTTC
J: TRBJ1-2
V: TRBV9
D: .
size: .

CDR3: CASSQAGRGTEAFF
DNA: TGCGCCAGCAGCCAAGCGGGGAGGGGTACTGAAGCTTTCTTT
J: TRBJ1-1
V: TRBV4-3
D: .
size: .

CDR3: CASSLDVEDRFF
DNA: TGCGCCAGCAGCTTGGATGTGGAGGACCGGTTCTTC
J: TRBJ2-1
V: TRBV5-1
D: .
size: .

CDR3: CASSIQGGSNSPLHF
DNA: TGTGCCAGCAGTATTCAAGGGGGTTCCAATTCACCCCTCCACTTT
J: TRBJ1-6
V: TRBV6-1
D: .
size: .

CDR3: CASSTDRYTEAFF
DNA: TGTGCCAGCAGTACGGACAGATACACTGAAGCTTTCTTT
J: TRBJ1-1
V: TRBV6-6
D: .
size: once

CDR3: CASSFDSSTGELFF
DNA: TGTGCCAGCAGCTTCGATTCCAGCACCGGGGAGCTGTTTTTT
J: TRBJ2-2
V: TRBV7-8
D: .
size: .

CDR3: CSVGAPYEQYF
DNA: TGCAGCGTTGGCGCCCCCTACGAGCAGTACTTC
J: TRBJ2-7
V: TRBV29-1
D: .
size: .

CDR3: CASSQEISGRPYEQYF
DNA: TGCGCCAGCAGCCAAGAGATAAGCGGGAGGCCCTACGAGCAGTACTTC
J: TRBJ2-7
V: TRBV4-1
D: TRBD2
size: .

CDR3: CASSLRGSNQPQHF
DNA: TGTGCCAGCAGTCTCAGAGGTAGCAATCAGCCCCAGCATTTT
J: TRBJ1-5
V: TRBV6-5
D: .
size: .

CDR3: CASSLGDRDVDTQYF
DNA: TGCGCCAGCAGCTTGGGGGACAGGGATGTAGATACGCAGTATTTT
J: TRBJ2-3
V: TRBV5-1
D: TRBD1
size: .

CDR3: CASSSAPGVFGTEAFF
DNA: TGTGCCAGCAGTTCAGCCCCAGGGGTATTTGGCACTGAAGCTTTCTTT
J: TRBJ1-1
V: TRBV6-5
D: .
size: .

CDR3: CASSQGGTQYF
DNA: TGTGCCAGCAGCCAAGGCGGGACCCAGTACTTC
J: TRBJ2-5
V: TRBV14
D: .
size: .

CDR3: CASSEFGTANEKLFF
DNA: TGCGCCAGCAGTGAGTTTGGGACTGCGAATGAAAAACTGTTTTTT
J: TRBJ1-4
V: TRBV5-1
D: .
size: .

CDR3: CATNYTGTATNQPQHF
DNA: TGTGCCACTAACTATACCGGGACAGCAACCAATCAGCCCCAGCATTTT
J: TRBJ1-5
V: TRBV19
D: TRBD1
size: .

CDR3: CATSRDVMSTGGAFF
DNA: TGTGCCACCAGCAGAGACGTTATGAGCACAGGCGGAGCTTTCTTT
J: TRBJ1-1
V: TRBV15
D: .
size: .

CDR3: CSAEAGTGPTTEAFF
DNA: TGCAGCGCGGAGGCCGGGACAGGTCCCACCACTGAAGCTTTCTTT
J: TRBJ1-1
V: TRBV29-1
D: TRBD1
size: few

CDR3: CASSPYAGEKLFF
DNA: TGTGCCAGCAGCCCCTACGCGGGTGAAAAACTGTTTTTT
J: TRBJ1-4
V: TRBV27
D: .
size: .

CDR3: CASGSVLGGEAAGANVLTF
DNA: TGTGCTAGTGGTTCGGTACTAGGGGGCGAGGCGGCTGGGGCCAACGTCCTGACTTTC
J: TRBJ2-6
V: TRBV12-5
D: TRBD1
size: once

CDR3: CASSQFRIGTGRNEQFF
DNA: TGCGCCAGCAGCCAATTCAGGATCGGGACAGGGAGAAATGAGCAGTTCTTC
J: TRBJ2-1
V: TRBV4-3
D: TRBD1
size: few

CDR3: CASSFQAVNTEAFF
DNA: TGTGCCAGCAGTTTCCAGGCAGTGAACACTGAAGCTTTCTTT
J: TRBJ1-1
V: TRBV27
D: .
size: .

CDR3: CASSMDGTTVGQYF
DNA: TGCGCCAGCAGCATGGACGGAACCACAGTGGGGCAGTACTTC
J: TRBJ2-7
V: TRBV5-1
D: .
size: .

CDR3: CAIGLSGVGNEQFF
DNA: TGTGCCATCGGTCTGTCGGGGGTGGGCAATGAGCAGTTCTTC
J: TRBJ2-1
V: TRBV10-3
D: .
size: .

CDR3: CASTAAGSGELFF
DNA: TGTGCCAGCACCGCCGCGGGCTCCGGGGAGCTGTTTTTT
J: TRBJ2-2
V: TRBV11-3
D: .
size: .

CDR3: CASSLSTGFEQPQHF
DNA: TGTGCCAGCTCACTTTCTACAGGGTTTGAACAGCCCCAGCATTTT
J: TRBJ1-5
V: TRBV18
D: .
size: .

CDR3: CASSLDYRALGEQYF
DNA: TGTGCCAGCAGCTTAGACTACAGGGCCTTGGGCGAGCAGTACTTC
J: TRBJ2-7
V: TRBV7-2
D: .
size: once

CDR3: CASSPLRGARGNTEAFF
DNA: TGTGCCAGCTCACCGCTCCGGGGGGCCCGGGGGAACACTGAAGCTTTCTTT
J: TRBJ1-1
V: TRBV18
D: .
size: once

CDR3: CASSLGQGAWQPQHF
DNA: TGTGCCAGCAGCTTGGGACAGGGGGCTTGGCAGCCCCAGCATTTT
J: TRBJ1-5
V: TRBV6-1
D: TRBD1
size: .

CDR3: CASSPGLRAFF
DNA: TGTGCCAGCAGCCCAGGACTGAGAGCTTTCTTT
J: TRBJ1-1
V: TRBV7-2
D: .
size: few

CDR3: CASSYGAGGNQPQHF
DNA: TGTGCCAGCAGTTACGGGGCAGGGGGAAACCAGCCCCAGCATTTT
J: TRBJ1-5
V: TRBV6-5
D: TRBD1
size: .

CDR3: CASSGAGGPSTGELFF
DNA: TGTGCCAGCAGCGGAGCGGGAGGGCCTAGCACCGGGGAGCTGTTTTTT
J: TRBJ2-2
V: TRBV7-2
D: TRBD2
size: .

CDR3: CASSYSYGGGGSNEQFF
DNA: TGTGCCAGCAGTTACTCATATGGAGGGGGGGGGTCGAATGAGCAGTTCTTC
J: TRBJ2-1
V: TRBV6-7
D: .
size: .

CDR3: CASSAVAGDQETQYF
DNA: TGCGCCAGCAGCGCGGTAGCGGGAGATCAAGAGACCCAGTACTTC
J: TRBJ2-5
V: TRBV5-1
D: TRBD2
size: .

CDR3: CSVGYRGSRYGYTF
DNA: TGCAGCGTTGGGTACAGGGGATCGAGGTATGGCTACACCTTC
J: TRBJ1-2
V: TRBV29-1
D: TRBD1
size: .

CDR3: CAGRTEMNTEAFF
DNA: TGTGCCGGCCGGACAGAGATGAACACTGAAGCTTTCTTT
J: TRBJ1-1
V: TRBV6-6
D: .
size: .

CDR3: CASSSGQLAKNIQYF
DNA: TGCGCCAGCAGCTCCGGACAGCTAGCCAAAAACATTCAGTACTTC
J: TRBJ2-4
V: TRBV5-1
D: .
size: .

CDR3: CASSEGGRAYEQFF
DNA: TGTGCCAGCAGTGAAGGCGGGAGGGCCTATGAGCAGTTCTTC
J: TRBJ2-1
V: TRBV2
D: TRBD2
size: .

CDR3: CASSLSGQNTGELFF
DNA: TGTGCCAGCAGCTTGTCGGGACAGAACACCGGGGAGCTGTTTTTT
J: TRBJ2-2
V: TRBV7-2
D: .
size: few

CDR3: CASSVLGVPGNTIYF
DNA: TGTGCCAGCAGTGTGCTCGGGGTACCGGGAAACACCATATATTTT
J: TRBJ1-3
V: TRBV27
D: .
size: .